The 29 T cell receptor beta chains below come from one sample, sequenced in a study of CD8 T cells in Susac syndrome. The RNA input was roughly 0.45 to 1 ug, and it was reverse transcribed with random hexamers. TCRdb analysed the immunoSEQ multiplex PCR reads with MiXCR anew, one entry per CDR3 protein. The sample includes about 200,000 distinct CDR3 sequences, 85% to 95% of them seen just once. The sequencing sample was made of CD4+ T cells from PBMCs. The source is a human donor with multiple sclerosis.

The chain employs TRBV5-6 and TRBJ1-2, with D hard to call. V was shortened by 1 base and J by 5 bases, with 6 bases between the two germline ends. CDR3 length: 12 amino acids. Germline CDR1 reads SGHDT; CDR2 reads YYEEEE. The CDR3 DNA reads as TGTGCCAGCAGCTTGAACAATTATGGCTACACCTTC. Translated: CASSLNNYGYTF. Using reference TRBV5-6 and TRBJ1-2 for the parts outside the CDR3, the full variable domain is DAGVTQSPTHLIKTRGQQVTLRCSPKSGHDTVSWYQQALGQGPQFIFQYYEEEERQRGNFPDRFSGHQFPNYSSELNVNALLLGDSALYLCASSLNNYGYTFGSGTRLTVV.

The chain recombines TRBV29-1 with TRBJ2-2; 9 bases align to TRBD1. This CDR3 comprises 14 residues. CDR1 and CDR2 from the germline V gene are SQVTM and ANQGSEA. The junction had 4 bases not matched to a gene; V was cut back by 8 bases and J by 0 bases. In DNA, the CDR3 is TGCAGCTCTCGGACAGGGGCGAACACCGGGGAGCTGTTTTTT. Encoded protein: CSSRTGANTGELFF.

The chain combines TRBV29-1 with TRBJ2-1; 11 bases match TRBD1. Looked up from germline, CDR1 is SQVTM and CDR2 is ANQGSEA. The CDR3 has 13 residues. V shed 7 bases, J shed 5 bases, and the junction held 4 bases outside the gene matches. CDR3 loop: CSAGQGANNEQFF. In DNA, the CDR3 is TGCAGCGCAGGACAGGGGGCAAACAATGAGCAGTTCTTC.

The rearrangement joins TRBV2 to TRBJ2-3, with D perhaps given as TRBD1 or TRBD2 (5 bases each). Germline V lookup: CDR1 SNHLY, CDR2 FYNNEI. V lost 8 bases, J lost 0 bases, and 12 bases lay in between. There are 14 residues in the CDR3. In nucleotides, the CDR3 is TGTGCCAGCCAGACTGAGGGGAGCACAGATACGCAGTATTTT. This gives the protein CASQTEGSTDTQYF.

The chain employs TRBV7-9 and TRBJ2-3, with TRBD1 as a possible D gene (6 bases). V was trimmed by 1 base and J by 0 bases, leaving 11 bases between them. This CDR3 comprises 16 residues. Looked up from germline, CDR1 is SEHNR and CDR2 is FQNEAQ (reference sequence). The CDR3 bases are TGTGCCAGCAGCTTAGGCTCCGGGACAAGCACAGATACGCAGTATTTT. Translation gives CASSLGSGTSTDTQYF.

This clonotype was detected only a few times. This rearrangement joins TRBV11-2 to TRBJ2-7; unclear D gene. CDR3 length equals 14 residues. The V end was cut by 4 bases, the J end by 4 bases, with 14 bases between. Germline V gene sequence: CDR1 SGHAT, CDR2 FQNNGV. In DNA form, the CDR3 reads TGTGCCAGCAGCTCCCAAGAACTCCGTTACGAGCAGTACTTC. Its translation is CASSSQELRYEQYF.

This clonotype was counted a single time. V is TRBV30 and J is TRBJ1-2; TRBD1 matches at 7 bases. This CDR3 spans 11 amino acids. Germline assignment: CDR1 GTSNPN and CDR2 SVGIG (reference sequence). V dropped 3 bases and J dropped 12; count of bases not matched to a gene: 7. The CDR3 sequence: CAWRQQGRNTF. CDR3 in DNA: TGTGCCTGGAGGCAACAGGGGCGCAACACCTTC. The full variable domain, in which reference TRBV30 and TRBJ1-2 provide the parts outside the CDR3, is SQTIHQWPATLVQPVGSPLSLECTVEGTSNPNLYWYRQAAGRGLQLLFYSVGIGQISSEVPQNLSASRPQDRQFILSSKKLLLSDSGFYLCAWRQQGRNTFGSGTRLTVV.

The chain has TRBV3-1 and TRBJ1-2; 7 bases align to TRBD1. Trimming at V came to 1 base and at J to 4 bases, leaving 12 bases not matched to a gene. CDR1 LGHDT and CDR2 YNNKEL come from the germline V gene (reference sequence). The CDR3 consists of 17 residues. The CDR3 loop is CASSQVIPGGNRYGYTF. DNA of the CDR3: TGTGCCAGCAGCCAAGTCATCCCAGGGGGTAATCGCTATGGCTACACCTTC. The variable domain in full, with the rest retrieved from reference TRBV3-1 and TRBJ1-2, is DTAVSQTPKYLVTQMGNDKSIKCEQNLGHDTMYWYKQDSKKFLKIMFSYNNKELIINETVPNRFSPKSPDKAHLNLHINSLELGDSAVYFCASSQVIPGGNRYGYTFGSGTRLTVV.

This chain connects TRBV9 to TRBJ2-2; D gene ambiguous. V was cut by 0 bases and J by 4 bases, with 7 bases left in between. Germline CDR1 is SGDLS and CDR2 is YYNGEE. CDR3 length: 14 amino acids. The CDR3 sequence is CASSVVQFTGELFF. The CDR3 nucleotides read TGTGCCAGCAGCGTAGTCCAGTTCACCGGGGAGCTGTTTTTT.

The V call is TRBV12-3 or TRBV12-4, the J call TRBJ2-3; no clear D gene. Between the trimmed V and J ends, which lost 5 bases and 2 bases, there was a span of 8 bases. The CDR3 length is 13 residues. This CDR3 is CASSQQFTDTQYF. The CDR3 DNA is TGTGCCAGCAGTCAGCAATTCACAGATACGCAGTATTTT.

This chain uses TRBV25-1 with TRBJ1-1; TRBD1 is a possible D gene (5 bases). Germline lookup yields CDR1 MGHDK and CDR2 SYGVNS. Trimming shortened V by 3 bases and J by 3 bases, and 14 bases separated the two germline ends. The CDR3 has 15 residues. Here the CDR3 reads CASSDLLPGDTEAFF. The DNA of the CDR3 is TGTGCCAGCAGTGACCTGCTACCGGGGGACACTGAAGCTTTCTTT.

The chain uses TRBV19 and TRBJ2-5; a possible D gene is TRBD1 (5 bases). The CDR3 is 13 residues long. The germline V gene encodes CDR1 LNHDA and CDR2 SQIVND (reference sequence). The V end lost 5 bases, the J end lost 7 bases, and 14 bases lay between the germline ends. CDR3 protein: CASSPQGIGTQYF. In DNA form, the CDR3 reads TGTGCCAGTAGTCCGCAGGGTATTGGGACCCAGTACTTC.

The CDR3 sequence: CASSVAEGVQYGYTF. CDR3 DNA sequence: TGTGCCAGCAGCGTAGCTGAAGGCGTTCAGTATGGCTACACCTTC. The V gene is TRBV9, the J gene TRBJ1-2; no clear D. Trimming left V 0 bases short and J 5 bases short, with 14 bases between. The CDR3 covers 15 residues. The germline CDR1 and CDR2 sequences are SGDLS and YYNGEE.

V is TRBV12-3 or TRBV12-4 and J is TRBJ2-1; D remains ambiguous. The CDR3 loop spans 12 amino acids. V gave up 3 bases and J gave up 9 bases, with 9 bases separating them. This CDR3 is CASSFRVGEQFF. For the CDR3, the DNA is TGTGCCAGCAGTTTTCGCGTCGGTGAGCAGTTCTTC.

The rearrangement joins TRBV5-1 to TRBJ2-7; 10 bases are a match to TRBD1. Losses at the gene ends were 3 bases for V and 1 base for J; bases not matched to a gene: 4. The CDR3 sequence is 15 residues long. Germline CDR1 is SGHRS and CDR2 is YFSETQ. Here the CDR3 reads CASSWDRGSSYEQYF. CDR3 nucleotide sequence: TGCGCCAGCAGCTGGGACAGGGGATCGTCCTACGAGCAGTACTTC.

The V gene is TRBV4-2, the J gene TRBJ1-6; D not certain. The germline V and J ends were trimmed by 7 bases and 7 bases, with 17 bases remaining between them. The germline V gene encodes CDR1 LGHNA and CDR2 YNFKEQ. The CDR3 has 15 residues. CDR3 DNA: TGTGCCAGCACCCCGGGTGGAACCGTAAATTCACCCCTCCACTTT. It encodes CASTPGGTVNSPLHF.

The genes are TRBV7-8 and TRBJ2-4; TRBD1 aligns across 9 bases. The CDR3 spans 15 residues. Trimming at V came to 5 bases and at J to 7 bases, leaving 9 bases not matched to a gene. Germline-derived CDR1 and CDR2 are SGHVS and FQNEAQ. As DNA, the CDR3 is TGTGCCAGCAGCAGCACCGGACAGGGGTGGAACATTCAGTACTTC. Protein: CASSSTGQGWNIQYF.

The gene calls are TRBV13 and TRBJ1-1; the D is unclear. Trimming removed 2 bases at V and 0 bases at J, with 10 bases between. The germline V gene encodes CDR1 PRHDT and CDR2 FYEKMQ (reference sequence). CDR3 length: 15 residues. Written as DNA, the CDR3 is TGTGCCAGCAGCTTATCGGCAGTTATGAACACTGAAGCTTTCTTT. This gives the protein CASSLSAVMNTEAFF. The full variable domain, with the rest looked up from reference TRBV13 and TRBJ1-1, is AAGVIQSPRHLIKEKRETATLKCYPIPRHDTVYWYQQGPGQDPQFLISFYEKMQSDKGSIPDRFSAQQFSDYHSELNMSSLELGDSALYFCASSLSAVMNTEAFFGQGTRLTVV.

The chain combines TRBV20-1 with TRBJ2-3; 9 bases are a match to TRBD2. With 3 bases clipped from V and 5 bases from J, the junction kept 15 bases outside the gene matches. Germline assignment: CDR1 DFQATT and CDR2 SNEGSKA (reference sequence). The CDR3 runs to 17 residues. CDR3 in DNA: TGCAGTGCTAGTGAGGTCGGCGGGGGGGCCCTGGTAGATACGCAGTATTTT. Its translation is CSASEVGGGALVDTQYF.

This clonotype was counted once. CDR3 residues: CSAVPTGMNTEAFF. CDR3 coding DNA: TGCAGTGCCGTTCCGACAGGGATGAACACTGAAGCTTTCTTT. This chain links TRBV20-1 with TRBJ1-1; 7 nucleotides line up with TRBD1. Germline CDR1 and CDR2: DFQATT and SNEGSKA (reference sequence). V shed 6 bases, J shed 0 bases, and the junction held 7 bases outside the gene matches. CDR3 size: 14 residues.

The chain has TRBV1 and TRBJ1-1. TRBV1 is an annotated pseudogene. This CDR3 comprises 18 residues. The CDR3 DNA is TGCACCAGCAGCCCAGGGATGGGTGGGGTGTTGACGAACACTGAAGCTTTCTTT. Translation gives CTSSPGMGGVLTNTEAFF.

CDR3 nucleotide sequence: TGCGCCAGCAGCCAAGATATCCCACCCCTCCACTTT. Translated: CASSQDIPPLHF. The gene calls are TRBV4-1 and TRBJ1-6; D unclear. The CDR3 is made up of 12 amino acids. The V end lost 0 bases, the J end lost 11 bases, and 5 bases lay between the germline ends. Germline CDR1 and CDR2: MGHRA and YSYEKL.

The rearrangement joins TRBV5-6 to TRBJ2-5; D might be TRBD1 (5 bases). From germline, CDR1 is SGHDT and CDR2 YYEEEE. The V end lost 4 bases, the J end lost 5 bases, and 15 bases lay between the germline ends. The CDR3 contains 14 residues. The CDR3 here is CASSPPGYSETQYF. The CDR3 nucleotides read TGTGCCAGCAGCCCCCCAGGGTATAGTGAGACCCAGTACTTC.

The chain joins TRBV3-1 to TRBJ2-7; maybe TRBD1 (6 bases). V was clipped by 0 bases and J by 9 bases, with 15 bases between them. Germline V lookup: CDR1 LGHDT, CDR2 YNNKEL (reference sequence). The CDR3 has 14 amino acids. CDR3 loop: CASSQDRTGLGQYV. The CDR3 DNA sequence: TGTGCCAGCAGCCAAGATCGAACAGGGTTGGGGCAGTACGTC.

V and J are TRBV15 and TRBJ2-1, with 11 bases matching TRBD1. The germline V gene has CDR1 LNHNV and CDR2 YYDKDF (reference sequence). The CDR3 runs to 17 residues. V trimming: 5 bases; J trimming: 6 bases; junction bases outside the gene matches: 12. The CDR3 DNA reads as TGTGCCACCAGCCGTGTGCTCGGGACAGGGGGTCCCAATGAGCAGTTCTTC. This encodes CATSRVLGTGGPNEQFF.

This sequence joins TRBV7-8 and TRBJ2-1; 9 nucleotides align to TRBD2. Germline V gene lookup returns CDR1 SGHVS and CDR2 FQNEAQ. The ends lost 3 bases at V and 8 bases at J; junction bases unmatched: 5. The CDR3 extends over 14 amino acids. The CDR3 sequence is CASSFSGGPYEQFF. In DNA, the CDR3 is TGTGCCAGCAGCTTTAGCGGGGGTCCCTATGAGCAGTTCTTC.

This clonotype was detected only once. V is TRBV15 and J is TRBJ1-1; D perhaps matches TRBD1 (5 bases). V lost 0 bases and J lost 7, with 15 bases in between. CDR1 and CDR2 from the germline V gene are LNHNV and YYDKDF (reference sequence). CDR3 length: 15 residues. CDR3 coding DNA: TGTGCCACCAGCAGAGATCAGGCGGGACCCTTTGAAGCTTTCTTT. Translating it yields CATSRDQAGPFEAFF.

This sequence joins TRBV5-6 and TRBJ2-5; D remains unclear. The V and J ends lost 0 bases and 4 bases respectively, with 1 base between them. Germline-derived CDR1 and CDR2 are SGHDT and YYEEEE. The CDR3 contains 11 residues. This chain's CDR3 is CASSLAETQYF. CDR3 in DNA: TGTGCCAGCAGCTTGGCAGAGACCCAGTACTTC.

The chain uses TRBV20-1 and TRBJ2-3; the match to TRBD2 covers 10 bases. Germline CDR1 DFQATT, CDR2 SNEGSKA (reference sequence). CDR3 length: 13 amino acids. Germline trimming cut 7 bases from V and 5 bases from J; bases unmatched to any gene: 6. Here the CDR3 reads CSVERGGIDTQYF. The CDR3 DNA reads TGCAGTGTGGAGCGGGGGGGGATAGATACGCAGTATTTT.